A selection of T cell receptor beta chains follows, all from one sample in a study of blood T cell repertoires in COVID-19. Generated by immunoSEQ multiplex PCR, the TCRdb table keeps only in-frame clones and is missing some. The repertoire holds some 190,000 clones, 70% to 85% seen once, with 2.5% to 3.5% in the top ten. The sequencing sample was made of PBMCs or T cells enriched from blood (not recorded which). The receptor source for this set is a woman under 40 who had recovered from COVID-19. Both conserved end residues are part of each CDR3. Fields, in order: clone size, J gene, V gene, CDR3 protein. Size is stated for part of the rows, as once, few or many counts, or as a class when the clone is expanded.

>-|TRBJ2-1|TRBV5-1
CASRERDYTYNEQFF
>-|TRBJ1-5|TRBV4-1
CASSLRGDDQPQHF
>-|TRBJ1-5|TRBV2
CASSGGVRGLGQPQHF
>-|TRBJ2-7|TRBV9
CASSVDYSSYEQYF
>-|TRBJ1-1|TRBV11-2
CASSLEGLYTEAFF
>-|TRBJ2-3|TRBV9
CASSVFTGGDTQYF
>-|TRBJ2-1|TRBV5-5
CASSPSDRDSWNEQFF
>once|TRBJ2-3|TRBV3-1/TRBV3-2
CASSLLRSGRDTQYF
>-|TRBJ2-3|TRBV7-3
CASSPLAGSADTQYF
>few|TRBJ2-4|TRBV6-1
CASSEVSGLITKNIQYF
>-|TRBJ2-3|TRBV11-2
CASSPVGEGTDTQYF
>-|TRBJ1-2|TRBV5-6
CASSLRAPNYGYTF
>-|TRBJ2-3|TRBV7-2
CASSISSGTSGSSTDTQYF
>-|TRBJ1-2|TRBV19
CASTDNRNRDYGYTF
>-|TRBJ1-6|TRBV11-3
CASSFGSGRSTSPLHF
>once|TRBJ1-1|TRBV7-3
CASSSNRDSWGTEAFF
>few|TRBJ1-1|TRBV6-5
CASSYSDRTMNTEAFF
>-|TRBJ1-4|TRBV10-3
CASPKNQGATYREKLFF
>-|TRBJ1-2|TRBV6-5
CASRLTGNGGYTF
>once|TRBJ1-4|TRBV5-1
CASSRGSGATNEKLFF
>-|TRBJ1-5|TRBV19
CASSRTGTGVGQPQHF
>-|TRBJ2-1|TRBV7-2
CASSSPLAGDNEQFF
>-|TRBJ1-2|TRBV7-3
CASSSTGSGGYTF
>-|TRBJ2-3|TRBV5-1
CASSLASSGITSTDTQYF
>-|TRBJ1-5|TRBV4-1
CASSQEGGNQPQHF
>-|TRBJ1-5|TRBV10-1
CASKPDRANQPQHF
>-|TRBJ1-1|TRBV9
CASSPRQGMAEAFF
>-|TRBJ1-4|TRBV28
CASSPPQGLANEKLFF
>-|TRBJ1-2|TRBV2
CAARREGATTYGYTF
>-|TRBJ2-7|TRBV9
CASSVVPQGVEQYF
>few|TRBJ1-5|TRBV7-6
CASSPSGSGQPQHF
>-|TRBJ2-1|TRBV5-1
CASTPGGGRGEQFF
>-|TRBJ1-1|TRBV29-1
CSVLGQGTEAFF
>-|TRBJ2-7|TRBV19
CASKSTGGGSINEQYF
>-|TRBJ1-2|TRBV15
CATSRGSWLEGYTF
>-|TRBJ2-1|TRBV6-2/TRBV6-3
CASSYPWGSGKLSSYNEQFF
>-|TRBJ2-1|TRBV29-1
CSVDRTQGNEQFF
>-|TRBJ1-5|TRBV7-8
CASSLGDSSNQPQHF
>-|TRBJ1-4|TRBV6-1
CASSENRAGEKLFF
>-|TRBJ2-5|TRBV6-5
CASRDQGLQETQYF
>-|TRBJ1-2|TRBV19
CASSIVGDGYTF
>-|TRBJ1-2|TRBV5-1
CASSSGQGNNGYTF
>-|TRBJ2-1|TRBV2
CASSKKIRSWAGDEQFF
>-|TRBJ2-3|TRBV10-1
CASSDKGLARTDTQYF
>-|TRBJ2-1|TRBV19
CASSIGGRSVWNEQFF
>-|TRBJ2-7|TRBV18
CASSPMGGSTYEQYF
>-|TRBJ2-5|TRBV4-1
CASSRGLAQETQYF
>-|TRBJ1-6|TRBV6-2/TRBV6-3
CASSSLGAPYSPLHF
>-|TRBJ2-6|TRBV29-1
CSAGGAGANVLTF
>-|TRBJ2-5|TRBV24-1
CATSGEGLGLQETQYF
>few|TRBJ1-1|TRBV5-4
CAGARDPNTEAFF
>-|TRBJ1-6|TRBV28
CASSFLGYKQGLYNSPLHF
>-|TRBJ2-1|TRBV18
CASSLTQTGTSGRGYNEQFF
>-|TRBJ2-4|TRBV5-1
CASSLGQGSNIQYF
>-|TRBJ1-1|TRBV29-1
CSVIGVRGRRTEAFF
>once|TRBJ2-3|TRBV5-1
CASSWREGTDTQYF
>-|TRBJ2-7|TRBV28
CASIEREPYEQYF